This T cell receptor (beta chain) was sequenced during a study of blood T cell repertoires in COVID-19. Across the study: The study drew acute and convalescent COVID-19 samples from the United States, Italy and Spain. The cDNA or gDNA used as material had been derived from T cells, B-cell-depleted T cells, or PBMCs.

Per the authors' pipeline: Nucleated cell number was recorded as an estimate derived from reference gene primer amplification. The assay was immunoSEQ multiplex PCR, and TCRdb's table has in-frame clones only and misses some. That table furnishes V, J and clone size, whereas the DNA furnished D and trimming. Among some 80,000 clones listed, 80% were seen once. Trimming left V 1 base short and J 5 bases short, with 15 bases between. The CDR3 sequence is 16 residues long. Germline CDR1 is SGHTA and CDR2 is FQGTGA. The receptor's source is a middle-aged woman with active or convalescent COVID-19. The sequencing input was peripheral blood. The rearrangement uses TRBV7-3 and TRBJ2-1; tentative D call: TRBD2 (5 bases). The CDR3 loop is CASSLNSWTGNNEQFF. The CDR3 nucleotides read TGTGCCAGCAGCTTAAATTCTTGGACCGGGAACAATGAGCAGTTCTTC.